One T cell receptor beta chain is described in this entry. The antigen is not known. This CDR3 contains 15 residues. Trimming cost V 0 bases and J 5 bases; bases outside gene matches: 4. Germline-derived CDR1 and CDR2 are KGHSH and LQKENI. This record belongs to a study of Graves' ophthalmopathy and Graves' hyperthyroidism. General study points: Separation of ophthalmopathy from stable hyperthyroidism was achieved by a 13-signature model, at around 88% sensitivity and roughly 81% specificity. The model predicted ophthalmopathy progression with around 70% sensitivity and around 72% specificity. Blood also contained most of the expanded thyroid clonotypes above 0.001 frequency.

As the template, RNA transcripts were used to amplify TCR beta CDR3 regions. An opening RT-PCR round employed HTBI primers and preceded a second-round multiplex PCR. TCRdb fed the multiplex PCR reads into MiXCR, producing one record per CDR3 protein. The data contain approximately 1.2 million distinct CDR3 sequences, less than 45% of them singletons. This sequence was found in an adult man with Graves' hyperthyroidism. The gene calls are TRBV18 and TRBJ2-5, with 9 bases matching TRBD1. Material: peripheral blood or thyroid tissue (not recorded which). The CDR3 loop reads CASSPPGQGFETQYF. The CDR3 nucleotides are TGTGCCAGCTCACCACCGGGACAGGGTTTCGAGACCCAGTACTTC.